These 27 T cell receptor beta chains were all obtained from the same sample, sequenced in a study of blood T cell repertoires in COVID-19. Data came from immunoSEQ multiplex PCR; TCRdb stores just in-frame clones and leaves some out. The profile covers 150,000 to 200,000 clones, with roughly nine tenths appearing a single time and approximately 2.3% taken by the ten largest. Sample: peripheral blood. These receptors came from a man between 70 and 80 years old with active or convalescent COVID-19.

The V and J genes are TRBV6-5 and TRBJ1-1, with TRBD1 matching over 9 bases. J lost 2 bases, V lost 6 bases, and 4 bases had no gene match. The germline V gene has CDR1 MNHEY and CDR2 SVGAGI. The CDR3 has 14 residues. CDR3 in DNA: TGTGCCAGCAGCTTGACAGGGGGTAACACTGAAGCTTTCTTT. Protein sequence: CASSLTGGNTEAFF.

This clone has a single count. This sequence joins TRBV19 and TRBJ2-3; 10 bases match TRBD2. There are 16 residues in the CDR3. Germline CDR1 LNHDA, CDR2 SQIVND (reference sequence). After removal of 4 bases from V and 4 bases from J, the junction contained 8 bases not matched to a gene. CDR3 region: CASSTRTSGGPDTQYF. The CDR3 nucleotides are TGTGCCAGTAGTACTCGGACTAGCGGAGGACCAGATACGCAGTATTTT.

This clone appeared a single time. This chain uses TRBV28 with TRBJ1-1; D might be TRBD1 (5 bases). V was pared by 4 bases and J by 4 bases, with 16 bases between. This CDR3 spans 15 amino acids. Per germline, CDR1 MDHEN and CDR2 SYDVKM. CDR3 in amino acids: CASSSQGFSSTEAFF. The CDR3 DNA follows: TGTGCCAGCAGTTCCCAGGGATTCTCGAGCACTGAAGCTTTCTTT.

The rearrangement uses TRBV12-3 or TRBV12-4 and TRBJ1-5; 9 positions agree with TRBD1. Trimming took 3 bases from V and 7 from J; bases not matched to a gene: 1. This CDR3 is 13 amino acids long. The CDR3 sequence is CASSLGQGQPQHF. The CDR3 coding sequence is TGTGCCAGCAGTTTGGGACAGGGACAGCCCCAGCATTTT.

The chain is built from TRBV7-2 and TRBJ2-1, with 9 bases lining up with TRBD2. The CDR3 contains 18 residues. J was trimmed by 2 bases and V by 3 bases; bases with no gene match: 11. The germline V gene has CDR1 SGHTA and CDR2 FQGNSA. The CDR3 sequence is CASSFSAGGLRAYNEQFF. The CDR3 coding sequence is TGTGCCAGCAGCTTCTCCGCGGGAGGGCTAAGGGCCTACAATGAGCAGTTCTTC.

The V and J genes are TRBV10-2 and TRBJ2-1, with 8 bases fitting TRBD2. Germline CDR1 reads WSHSY; CDR2 reads SAAADI. V shed 3 bases and J 10 bases; nucleotides not matched to a gene: 2. The CDR3 is 12 residues long. CDR3 sequence: CASSEIAGEQFF. CDR3 coding DNA: TGCGCCAGCAGTGAAATAGCGGGGGAGCAGTTCTTC.

The chain uses TRBV24-1 and TRBJ1-5; 7 nucleotides match TRBD1. This CDR3 has 14 residues. V shed 4 bases, J shed 6 bases, and the junction held 5 bases outside the gene matches. Germline V gene lookup returns CDR1 KGHDR and CDR2 SFDVKD. The CDR3 DNA sequence: TGTGCCACCAGTGACGGGGGACAGCTTCAGCCCCAGCATTTT. Translated: CATSDGGQLQPQHF.

The chain uses TRBV4-3 and TRBJ1-2, with D perhaps TRBD1 (6 bases). Trimming took off 4 bases at V and 4 bases at J, with 16 bases between the two ends. The CDR3 runs to 15 residues. Germline values: CDR1 LGHNA, CDR2 YSLEER. The CDR3 protein is CASSLSRGPSYGYTF. As DNA, the CDR3 is TGCGCCAGCAGCCTTTCCAGGGGCCCTTCCTATGGCTACACCTTC.

The rearrangement uses TRBV28 and TRBJ1-5, with D hard to call. V shed 1 base and J shed 3 bases, with 7 bases lying between them. This CDR3 has 14 residues. Germline values: CDR1 MDHEN, CDR2 SYDVKM. In nucleotides, the CDR3 is TGTGCCAGCAGTTTATATTATCCCAATCAGCCCCAGCATTTT. Protein sequence: CASSLYYPNQPQHF. Complete variable domain (other parts from reference TRBV28 and TRBJ1-5): DVKVTQSSRYLVKRTGEKVFLECVQDMDHENMFWYRQDPGLGLRLIYFSYDVKMKEKGDIPEGYSVSREKKERFSLILESASTNQTSMYLCASSLYYPNQPQHFGDGTRLSIL.

Here the CDR3 reads CASSFETSGSGGRDTQYF. The CDR3 region has the DNA TGTGCCAGCAGTTTCGAGACTAGCGGGAGTGGAGGTCGGGATACGCAGTATTTT. The gene calls are TRBV28 and TRBJ2-3; 12 nucleotides align to TRBD2. V gave up 3 bases and J gave up 6 bases; unmatched junction bases: 13. Germline V gene data show CDR1 as MDHEN and CDR2 as SYDVKM. This CDR3 is 18 amino acids long.

The rearrangement uses TRBV19 and TRBJ1-2; TRBD1 aligns across 7 bases. This CDR3 has 14 amino acids. J was trimmed by 0 bases and V by 3 bases; bases with no gene match: 1. Germline V gene lookup returns CDR1 LNHDA and CDR2 SQIVND (reference sequence). CDR3 nucleotides: TGTGCCAGTAGTATCGACAGGGCTAACTATGGCTACACCTTC. It specifies CASSIDRANYGYTF.

This chain connects TRBV18 to TRBJ1-2; no definite D call. The germline V gene has CDR1 KGHSH and CDR2 LQKENI. This CDR3 comprises 11 residues. The V gene lost 5 bases and the J gene lost 10 bases, with 11 bases spanning the gap. The CDR3 bases are TGTGCCAGCTCAAACGGAGAGGACTACACCTTC. Its translation is CASSNGEDYTF.

Here the CDR3 reads CASSRTGPGLEAFF. For the CDR3, the DNA is TGTGCCAGCAGTAGGACAGGGCCGGGTTTGGAAGCTTTCTTT. J is TRBJ1-1 and V is TRBV28; 8 bases fit TRBD1. Germline trimming cut 5 bases from V and 8 bases from J; bases unmatched to any gene: 10. Looked up from germline, CDR1 is MDHEN and CDR2 is SYDVKM. The CDR3 covers 14 residues.

The J gene is TRBJ2-1, the V gene TRBV5-1, with D possibly TRBD2 on 5 matching bases. V lost 4 bases and J lost 8, with 10 bases in between. This CDR3 is built from 12 residues. Germline CDR1 and CDR2: SGHRS and YFSETQ. CDR3 bases: TGCGCCAGCAGCCGAGGGTCTTATGAGCAGTTCTTC. Translation gives CASSRGSYEQFF.

The V call is TRBV4-1, the J call TRBJ1-3; TRBD1 aligns across 10 bases. The CDR3 runs to 16 residues. V was pared by 3 bases and J by 6 bases, with 8 bases of the junction left unmatched. The V gene's germline CDR1 is MGHRA and CDR2 YSYEKL. CDR3 nucleotide sequence: TGCGCCAGCAGCCACTCCCGGACAGGGGGAGCAAACACCATATATTTT. Protein product: CASSHSRTGGANTIYF.

This clone came up a few times. The chain is built from TRBV7-8 and TRBJ1-1, with D maybe TRBD1 (6 bases). The CDR3 spans 14 residues. V shed 3 bases and J shed 4 bases, with 12 bases lying between them. In germline, CDR1 is SGHVS, CDR2 FQNEAQ. The CDR3 region is CASSLGAPGTEAFF. Here the CDR3 DNA reads TGTGCCAGCAGCTTGGGGGCGCCAGGCACTGAAGCTTTCTTT.

J is TRBJ2-3 and V is TRBV19, with 10 bases that match TRBD2. The CDR3 contains 15 residues. V was clipped by 6 bases and J by 3 bases; unmatched bases: 6. CDR1 is LNHDA and CDR2 is SQIVND in the germline V gene (reference sequence). In nucleotides, the CDR3 is TGTGCCAGTAGCCAACTAGCGGGGAGGACAGATACGCAGTATTTT. Translation: CASSQLAGRTDTQYF.

The chain is built from TRBV7-2 and TRBJ2-3; D gene uncertain. The CDR3 consists of 15 residues. Looked up from germline, CDR1 is SGHTA and CDR2 is FQGNSA. V was shortened by 1 base and J by 2 bases, with 10 bases between the two germline ends. Here the CDR3 DNA reads TGTGCCAGCAGCTTAGTTGGTAGCAACACAGATACGCAGTATTTT. It encodes CASSLVGSNTDTQYF.

The chain is built from TRBV5-6 and TRBJ1-1; weak D call: TRBD1 (5 bases). Trimming took off 4 bases at V and 0 bases at J, with 16 bases between the two ends. The CDR3 runs to 16 residues. The germline CDR1 and CDR2 sequences are SGHDT and YYEEEE. The CDR3 spells CASSPTGPGVNTEAFF. The CDR3 DNA reads TGTGCCAGCAGCCCCACTGGCCCGGGGGTGAACACTGAAGCTTTCTTT.

CDR3 region: CASSGQGAIGNEQFF. The CDR3 region has the DNA TGTGCCAGCAGCGGCCAGGGGGCAATTGGGAATGAGCAGTTCTTC. This chain joins TRBV5-4 and TRBJ2-1; the match to TRBD1 covers 8 bases. The trim removed 4 bases at V and 7 bases at J, leaving 10 bases unmatched. The germline CDR1 and CDR2 sequences are SGHNT and YYREEE (reference sequence). This CDR3 has 15 residues.

The chain links TRBV28 to TRBJ2-2, with 10 bases identical to TRBD2. There are 17 residues in the CDR3. Germline loops: CDR1 MDHEN, CDR2 SYDVKM. V dropped 2 bases and J dropped 0; count of bases not matched to a gene: 3. The CDR3 sequence is CASSLRLAGANTGELFF. The DNA of the CDR3 is TGTGCCAGCAGTTTACGTCTAGCGGGGGCGAACACCGGGGAGCTGTTTTTT.

The chain carries TRBV6-5 and TRBJ2-1, with TRBD2 identical over 11 bases. This CDR3 contains 15 residues. V gave up 6 bases and J gave up 0 bases; unmatched junction bases: 1. CDR1 and CDR2 (germline): MNHEY, SVGAGI. CDR3 in DNA: TGTGCCAGCAGGGGACTAGCGGACTCCTACAATGAGCAGTTCTTC. Amino acids: CASRGLADSYNEQFF.

The chain joins TRBV5-1 to TRBJ2-2; D not resolved. The CDR3 contains 15 residues. Germline V CDR1 and CDR2: SGHRS, YFSETQ. V gave up 4 bases and J gave up 0 bases, with 10 bases separating them. This CDR3 is CASSKTTSNTGELFF. The CDR3 coding sequence is TGCGCCAGCAGCAAAACGACATCGAACACCGGGGAGCTGTTTTTT.

The rearrangement uses TRBV5-1 and TRBJ1-2; 10 nucleotides align to TRBD1. Germline values: CDR1 SGHRS, CDR2 YFSETQ. Trimming cost V 4 bases and J 1 base; bases outside gene matches: 1. The CDR3 runs to 14 residues. In nucleotides, the CDR3 is TGCGCCAGCAGCCGGACAGGGGGTAACTATGGCTACACCTTC. It yields the protein CASSRTGGNYGYTF.

The chain combines TRBV27 with TRBJ2-3; 11 bases are shared with TRBD2. V lost 5 bases, J lost 2 bases, and 6 bases stayed unmatched. The germline V gene has CDR1 MNHEY and CDR2 SMNVEV (reference sequence). The CDR3 extends over 16 amino acids. The CDR3 sequence is CASSAGLAEDTDTQYF. The CDR3 nucleotides are TGTGCCAGCAGTGCGGGACTAGCGGAGGACACAGATACGCAGTATTTT.

This rearrangement joins TRBV6-6 to TRBJ1-6; D unresolved. Germline CDR1 and CDR2: MNHNY and SVGAGI (reference sequence). The CDR3 consists of 12 residues. V was cut by 8 bases and J by 15 bases, with 17 bases left in between. CDR3 DNA: TGTGCCAGCCGCACCTCTGGAGGTCTCCTCCACTTT. It is translated as CASRTSGGLLHF.

The chain is built from TRBV2 and TRBJ1-1; TRBD1 matches 8 bases. Per germline, CDR1 SNHLY and CDR2 FYNNEI. The CDR3 totals 15 residues. The junction had 5 bases not matched to a gene; V was cut back by 5 bases and J by 0 bases. CDR3 in DNA: TGTGCCAGCAGTTGGAACAGGGGGATGAACACTGAAGCTTTCTTT. Protein: CASSWNRGMNTEAFF.